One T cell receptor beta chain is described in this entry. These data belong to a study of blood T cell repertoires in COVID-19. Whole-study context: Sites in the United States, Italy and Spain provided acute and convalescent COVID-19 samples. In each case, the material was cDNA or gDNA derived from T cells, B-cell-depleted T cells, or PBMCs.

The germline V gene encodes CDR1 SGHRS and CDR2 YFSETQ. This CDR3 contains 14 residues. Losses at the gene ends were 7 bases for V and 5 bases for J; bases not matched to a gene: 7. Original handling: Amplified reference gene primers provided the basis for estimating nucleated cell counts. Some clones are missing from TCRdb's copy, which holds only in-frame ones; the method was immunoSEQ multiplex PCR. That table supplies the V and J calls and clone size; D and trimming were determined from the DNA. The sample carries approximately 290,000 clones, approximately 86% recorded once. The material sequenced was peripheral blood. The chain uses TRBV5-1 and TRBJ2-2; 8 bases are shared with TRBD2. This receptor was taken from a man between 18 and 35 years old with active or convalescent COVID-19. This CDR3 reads CASLSGSGTGELFF. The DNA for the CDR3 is TGCGCCAGCTTGAGCGGGAGTGGTACCGGGGAGCTGTTTTTT. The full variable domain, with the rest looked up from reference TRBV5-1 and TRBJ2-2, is KAGVTQTPRYLIKTRGQQVTLSCSPISGHRSVSWYQQTPGQGLQFLFEYFSETQRNKGNFPGRFSGRQFSNSRSEMNVSTLELGDSALYLCASLSGSGTGELFFGEGSRLTVL.